This TCR beta chain was recorded in a study of T cell changes during pregnancy in multiple sclerosis (dated by TCRdb to about 2019). General notes on the study: Changes in the T cell repertoire over the course of pregnancy were examined in this study in women with multiple sclerosis.

Comment on this clone: Which antigen it targets is not known. Base qualities are not provided; no much larger clone lies one nucleotide away.

Library preparation employed the immunoSEQ multiplex PCR assay. The immuneACCESS repertoire file appears here via TCRdb, limited to in-frame rearrangements. These files lack a portion of the clones; in checked studies, under half of the deficit traces to unresolved V genes, and the cause of the others is not known. The sample includes about 32,000 clones, with just over 90% observed a single time. Clones ranked in the top ten supply about 0.41% of the sample. V sheds 6 bases and J sheds 2 bases, leaving 8 bases between their ends. CDR1 and CDR2 are read off the germline V gene as SQVTM and ANQGSEA. Spanning cysteine to phenylalanine, the CDR3 consists of 11 amino acids. Of the read, only the CDR3 DNA is kept; its 33 bases are in frame from base 1.

This specimen was CD4+ T cells from peripheral blood mononuclear cells, taken in the second trimester of pregnancy. The TCR comes from a female donor with multiple sclerosis, enrolled in a pregnancy study. The chain uses TRBV29-1 and TRBJ2-7; the D gene is possibly TRBD2, with 5 bases matching. For the CDR3, the sequence is CSVAVAYEQYF. DNA sequence: TGCAGCGTAGCGGTAGCCTACGAGCAGTACTTC.